These 10 T cell receptor beta chains were all obtained from the same sample, sequenced in a study of blood T cell repertoires in COVID-19. This table comes from immunoSEQ multiplex PCR, and its TCRdb copy is limited to in-frame clones, with some not included. The table records 190,000 or so clones, under 80% of them present only once. Material for sequencing was peripheral blood. The receptors were sampled from a man aged 50 or older who had recovered from COVID-19.

This rearrangement joins TRBV30 to TRBJ2-1; D is perhaps TRBD2 (7 bases). The germline CDR1 and CDR2 sequences are GTSNPN and SVGIG (reference sequence). V gave up 0 bases and J gave up 9 bases, with 18 bases separating them. The CDR3 is made up of 15 amino acids. The CDR3 DNA reads as TGTGCCTGGAGTGTACTTCAAGCGGGACATCGTGAGCAGTTCTTC. Its protein is CAWSVLQAGHREQFF.

The V and J genes are TRBV19 and TRBJ1-1; tentative D call: TRBD1 (6 bases). V dropped 10 bases and J dropped 7 bases, with 25 bases sitting between them. CDR1 LNHDA and CDR2 SQIVND come from the germline V gene (reference sequence). CDR3 length: 15 residues. CDR3 in amino acids: CATKRKTGRFYEAFF. The CDR3, as DNA: TGTGCCACCAAACGGAAGACAGGTAGATTTTATGAAGCTTTCTTT.

This chain connects TRBV7-8 to TRBJ2-7, with TRBD2 matching over 13 bases. V gave up 3 bases and J gave up 5 bases; unmatched junction bases: 16. Germline values: CDR1 SGHVS, CDR2 FQNEAQ. The CDR3 covers 19 residues. CDR3 loop: CASSLDPSGLAGLINEQYF. The DNA of the CDR3 is TGTGCCAGCAGCTTGGATCCTTCGGGACTAGCGGGATTGATCAACGAGCAGTACTTC.

The chain links TRBV25-1 to TRBJ1-1; D possibly corresponds to TRBD1 (5 bases). The V end was cut by 4 bases, the J end by 3 bases, with 18 bases between. Germline-derived CDR1 and CDR2 are MGHDK and SYGVNS. The CDR3 length is 16 residues. The CDR3 nucleotides are TGTGCCAGCAGTGGGCAGGGTGATGTTTGGGACACTGAAGCTTTCTTT. This translates into CASSGQGDVWDTEAFF.

V and J are TRBV7-3 and TRBJ2-1; 9 positions match TRBD2. CDR1 SGHTA and CDR2 FQGTGA come from the germline V gene. V lost 4 bases, J lost 9 bases, and 16 bases stayed unmatched. This CDR3 is built from 17 residues. CDR3 sequence: CASSSHLGSGRTSEQFF. The CDR3 DNA is TGTGCCAGCAGCTCGCATCTTGGCAGCGGGAGGACGAGTGAGCAGTTCTTC.

This chain joins TRBV5-1 and TRBJ2-7; possible D gene TRBD1, 5 bases. The CDR3 runs to 18 residues. V dropped 0 bases and J dropped 0 bases, with 19 bases sitting between them. Germline-derived CDR1 and CDR2 are SGHRS and YFSETQ. Here the CDR3 reads CASSLGRELARSSYEQYF. For the CDR3, the DNA is TGCGCCAGCAGCTTGGGCAGGGAATTGGCTCGCAGCTCCTACGAGCAGTACTTC.

The chain recombines TRBV18 with TRBJ2-3, with 11 positions matching TRBD2. The CDR3 runs 16 residues. The germline V gene has CDR1 KGHSH and CDR2 LQKENI. Unmatched junction bases numbered 3, after V lost 1 base and J lost 3 bases. CDR3 residues: CASSPRSSGGTDTQYF. Here the CDR3 DNA reads TGTGCCAGCTCACCACGCTCTAGCGGGGGGACAGATACGCAGTATTTT.

This rearrangement joins TRBV2 to TRBJ2-2; D may be TRBD2 (7 bases). This CDR3 region has 15 residues. The germline CDR1 and CDR2 sequences are SNHLY and FYNNEI. With 2 bases removed from V and 6 bases from J, the gap between germline ends came to 13 bases. CDR3 nucleotide sequence: TGTGCCAGCAGTGAAAGGGGGAGGGCCGCCGGGGAGCTGTTTTTT. Amino acid sequence: CASSERGRAAGELFF.

The DNA of the CDR3 is TGTGCCACCAGCAGACAGGTCGCCAATGAGCAGTTCTTC. Residues: CATSRQVANEQFF. This chain links TRBV15 with TRBJ2-1; D is unresolved. Trimming removed 2 bases from V and 6 bases from J, with 8 bases in between. This CDR3 has 13 amino acids. Germline values: CDR1 LNHNV, CDR2 YYDKDF (reference sequence).

This sequence joins TRBV7-8 and TRBJ2-1, with 14 bases fitting TRBD2. The CDR3 consists of 16 residues. With 5 bases clipped from V and 10 bases from J, the junction kept 10 bases outside the gene matches. Germline V gives CDR1 SGHVS, CDR2 FQNEAQ. The CDR3 loop reads CASSARLAGGPYEQFF. The CDR3 region has the DNA TGTGCCAGCAGCGCCCGACTAGCGGGAGGGCCGTACGAGCAGTTCTTC. The full variable domain, completed using reference TRBV7-8 and TRBJ2-1, is GAGVSQSPRYKVAKRGQDVALRCDPISGHVSLFWYQQALGQGPEFLTYFQNEAQLDKSGLPSDRFFAERPEGSVSTLKIQRTQQEDSAVYLCASSARLAGGPYEQFFGPGTRLTVL.